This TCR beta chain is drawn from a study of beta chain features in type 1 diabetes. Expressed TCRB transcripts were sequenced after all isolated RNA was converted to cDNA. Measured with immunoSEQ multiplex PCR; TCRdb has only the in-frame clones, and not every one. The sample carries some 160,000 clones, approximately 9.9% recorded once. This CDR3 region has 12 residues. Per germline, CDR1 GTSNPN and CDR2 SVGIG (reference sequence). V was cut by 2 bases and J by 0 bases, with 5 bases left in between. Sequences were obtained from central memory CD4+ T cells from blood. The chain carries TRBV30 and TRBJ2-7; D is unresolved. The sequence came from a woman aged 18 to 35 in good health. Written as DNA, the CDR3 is TGTGCCTGGAGTAGCATCTCCTACGAGCAGTACTTC. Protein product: CAWSSISYEQYF.